These 22 T cell receptor beta chains share one sample of origin, sequenced in a study of immune cell composition in non-small cell lung cancer. Normal lung was sampled as far from the tumour as possible, at least 3 cm. The data were produced by immunoSEQ multiplex PCR, yet TCRdb's version contains in-frame clones alone and is incomplete. The profile covers more than 6,500 clones, with under 80% appearing a single time and over 8.5% taken by the ten largest. The sequencing sample was made of non-adjacent lung tissue. The receptors derive from a human donor with non-small cell lung cancer.

The chain is built from TRBV7-9 and TRBJ2-7; TRBD2 matches at 8 bases. Germline CDR1 is SEHNR and CDR2 is FQNEAQ (reference sequence). The V segment lost 4 bases and the J segment 3 bases; nucleotides outside the gene matches: 8. There are 15 residues in the CDR3. CDR3 nucleotide sequence: TGTGCCAGCAGCTGGGGTCAGACTAGCGACTACGAGCAGTACTTC. Translated, it gives CASSWGQTSDYEQYF.

The gene calls are TRBV11-3 and TRBJ2-3; D possibly corresponds to TRBD1 (7 bases). Looked up from germline, CDR1 is SGHNT and CDR2 is YENEEA. There are 15 residues in the CDR3. V was shortened by 5 bases and J by 2 bases, with 14 bases between the two germline ends. The CDR3: CASSIRQGLTDTQYF. The CDR3 DNA is TGTGCCAGCAGCATACGACAGGGACTCACAGATACGCAGTATTTT. The full variable domain, with the rest looked up from reference TRBV11-3 and TRBJ2-3, is EAGVVQSPRYKIIEKKQPVAFWCNPISGHNTLYWYLQNLGQGPELLIRYENEEAVDDSQLPKDRFSAERLKGVDSTLKIQPAELGDSAVYLCASSIRQGLTDTQYFGPGTRLTVL.

This clone was seen more than once but under ten times. The chain has TRBV11-2 and TRBJ1-2, with D perhaps matching TRBD1 (5 bases). Germline V gene sequence: CDR1 SGHAT, CDR2 FQNNGV. This CDR3 region has 15 residues. V shed 0 bases and J shed 2 bases, with 10 bases lying between them. As DNA, the CDR3 is TGTGCCAGCAGCTTAGAGATTGGACAAAACTATGGCTACACCTTC. It translates to CASSLEIGQNYGYTF.

This clone was seen a few times. The gene calls are TRBV2 and TRBJ1-2, with 7 positions matching TRBD1. The CDR3 consists of 13 residues. The V gene's germline CDR1 is SNHLY and CDR2 FYNNEI. V dropped 3 bases and J dropped 8; count of bases not matched to a gene: 6. The CDR3 spells CASSDDRAQGYTF. The CDR3 coding sequence is TGTGCCAGCAGTGACGACAGGGCCCAAGGCTACACCTTC.

The chain carries TRBV7-9 and TRBJ1-1, with TRBD1 as a possible D gene (6 bases). Trimming pared 5 bases from V and 3 bases from J, leaving 13 bases between. CDR1 is SEHNR, CDR2 FQNEAQ, per germline (reference sequence). The CDR3 length is 14 residues. CDR3 loop: CASSSGQTYTEAFF. The CDR3 DNA sequence: TGTGCCAGCAGCAGCGGACAGACTTACACTGAAGCTTTCTTT.

The V call is TRBV7-9, the J call TRBJ1-1; maybe TRBD1 (5 bases). Germline V gives CDR1 SEHNR, CDR2 FQNEAQ (reference sequence). Trimming left V 1 base short and J 1 base short, with 10 bases between. The CDR3 is 15 amino acids. The CDR3 protein is CASSLGQRGNTEAFF. As DNA, the CDR3 is TGTGCCAGCAGCTTAGGACAGCGGGGGAACACTGAAGCTTTCTTT.

The CDR3 nucleotides read TGTGCCATCTGGCAGTCTGGGGCCAACGTCCTGACTTTC. Its protein product is CAIWQSGANVLTF. The chain has TRBV10-3 and TRBJ2-6; no definite D call. Trimming took off 8 bases at V and 1 base at J, with 6 bases between the two ends. CDR1 ENHRY and CDR2 SYGVKD come from the germline V gene. The CDR3 sequence is 13 residues long.

CDR3 coding DNA: TGCGCCAGCAGCGAACAGGGATACGAGCAGTACTTC. This encodes CASSEQGYEQYF. V gene TRBV5-1 combines with J gene TRBJ2-7; the D gene is possibly TRBD1 (6 bases). Looked up from germline, CDR1 is SGHRS and CDR2 is YFSETQ. The CDR3 length is 12 residues. Between the trimmed V and J ends, which lost 4 bases and 4 bases, there was a span of 9 bases. Together with reference TRBV5-1 and TRBJ2-7, the CDR3 gives the full variable domain: KAGVTQTPRYLIKTRGQQVTLSCSPISGHRSVSWYQQTPGQGLQFLFEYFSETQRNKGNFPGRFSGRQFSNSRSEMNVSTLELGDSALYLCASSEQGYEQYFGPGTRLTVT.

This clone was picked up one time. The V call is TRBV11-2, the J call TRBJ2-2; a weak D match, TRBD1 (6 bases). The V gene's germline CDR1 is SGHAT and CDR2 FQNNGV. This CDR3 region has 15 residues. Trimming removed 4 bases from V and 5 bases from J, with 14 bases in between. The CDR3 DNA sequence: TGTGCCAGCAGCTCGTTCAGGGGAGAAACCGGGGAGCTGTTTTTT. The encoded protein is CASSSFRGETGELFF.

The chain joins TRBV4-3 to TRBJ2-3; possible D gene TRBD1, 5 bases. Per germline, CDR1 LGHNA and CDR2 YSLEER. V lost 2 bases and J 1 base, leaving 10 bases between the germline ends. CDR3 length: 15 residues. The CDR3 reads CASSQTGDGTDTQYF. The CDR3 DNA sequence: TGCGCCAGCAGCCAAACAGGAGACGGCACAGATACGCAGTATTTT.

The J gene is TRBJ1-2, the V gene TRBV5-4; 8 bases map to TRBD1. The CDR3 totals 16 residues. The trim removed 3 bases at V and 4 bases at J, leaving 11 bases unmatched. The V gene's germline CDR1 is SGHNT and CDR2 YYREEE (reference sequence). CDR3 DNA sequence: TGTGCCAGCAGCTCGGTCCGGGACAGGTCCCTCTATGGCTACACCTTC. Translated, it gives CASSSVRDRSLYGYTF.

The rearrangement links TRBV7-8 to TRBJ2-1, with D unresolved. The CDR3 has 14 residues. V was pared by 1 base and J by 4 bases, with 8 bases between. CDR1 SGHVS and CDR2 FQNEAQ come from the germline V gene. CDR3 in amino acids: CASSLVRVYNEQFF. CDR3 coding DNA: TGTGCCAGCAGCTTAGTACGGGTTTACAATGAGCAGTTCTTC.

This chain connects TRBV7-9 to TRBJ2-7; D possibly corresponds to TRBD2 (5 bases). V was clipped by 0 bases and J by 4 bases, with 19 bases between them. This CDR3 is 17 amino acids long. The germline CDR1 and CDR2 sequences are SEHNR and FQNEAQ (reference sequence). The CDR3 sequence is CASSLALVSAGPYEQYF. CDR3 nucleotide sequence: TGTGCCAGCAGCTTAGCCTTAGTTAGCGCCGGGCCTTACGAGCAGTACTTC.

CDR3 DNA: TGTGCCAGCAGTCCTGGAAGTGGGACTCAGACCCAGTACTTC. Residues: CASSPGSGTQTQYF. The rearrangement links TRBV6-1 to TRBJ2-5, with D possibly TRBD2 on 6 matching bases. The CDR3 is 14 residues long. The ends were cut back, 5 bases at V and 6 bases at J, with 16 bases in the middle. Germline V gene data show CDR1 as MNHNS and CDR2 as SASEGT.

This clone was seen a handful of times. The V call is TRBV29-1, the J call TRBJ1-1, with D unclear. Germline-derived CDR1 and CDR2 are SQVTM and ANQGSEA. The V and J ends lost 6 bases and 4 bases respectively, with 6 bases between them. This CDR3 spans 10 amino acids. The CDR3 loop reads CSVQFTEAFF. The CDR3 nucleotides read TGCAGCGTACAGTTCACTGAAGCTTTCTTT.

By proportion, this clone is medium-sized (0.01 to 0.1%). The chain combines TRBV11-3 with TRBJ2-7, with a weak D call TRBD1 (7 bases). Looked up from germline, CDR1 is SGHNT and CDR2 is YENEEA. The CDR3 sequence is 15 residues long. V lost 5 bases to trimming and J lost 3 bases, with 17 bases between them. CDR3 DNA: TGTGCCAGCAGCCCGCGGAGGGGGCCAAACTACGAGCAGTACTTC. Protein product: CASSPRRGPNYEQYF.

This clone was observed a few times. The V and J genes are TRBV5-4 and TRBJ2-4; TRBD1 is a possible D gene (6 bases). Germline loops: CDR1 SGHNT, CDR2 YYREEE (reference sequence). The length of the CDR3 is 15 residues. Deletions cut 4 bases from V and 2 bases from J, with 13 bases between. The CDR3 region has the DNA TGTGCCAGCAGCCCAGCCAGGGGTTCCAAAAACATTCAGTACTTC. Its translation: CASSPARGSKNIQYF.

The sample holds a few counts of this clone. The chain has TRBV4-2 and TRBJ1-1; maybe TRBD1 (6 bases). Germline-derived CDR1 and CDR2 are LGHNA and YNFKEQ. Trimming stripped 1 base from V and 0 bases from J, with 12 bases between. The length of the CDR3 is 16 residues. CDR3 sequence reads: CASSQVGARMNTEAFF. The CDR3 coding sequence is TGTGCCAGCAGCCAAGTGGGGGCGCGGATGAACACTGAAGCTTTCTTT.

There are a few counts of this clone. The chain couples TRBV9 to TRBJ2-7; a weak D match, TRBD2 (6 bases). The germline V and J ends were trimmed by 3 bases and 2 bases, with 15 bases remaining between them. The length of the CDR3 is 15 residues. The germline gives CDR1 SGDLS, CDR2 YYNGEE. This CDR3 reads CASSAGRLGPYEQYF. The DNA of the CDR3 is TGTGCCAGCAGCGCAGGGCGACTAGGGCCCTACGAGCAGTACTTC.

The CDR3 DNA reads as TGTGCCAGCAGCTCCGCGGGACAGGGGAATGAAAAACTGTTTTTT. Translating gives CASSSAGQGNEKLFF. The chain links TRBV5-6 to TRBJ1-4, with TRBD1 matching over 10 bases. Germline CDR1 and CDR2: SGHDT and YYEEEE. V lost 3 bases and J lost 5; bases outside the gene matches: 4. The CDR3 sequence is 15 residues long.

Only a few counts were recorded for this clone. The V call is TRBV9, the J call TRBJ2-2, with 8 bases that match TRBD2. The V segment lost 0 bases and the J segment 1 base; nucleotides outside the gene matches: 2. Germline V gene sequence: CDR1 SGDLS, CDR2 YYNGEE. The length of the CDR3 is 16 residues. For the CDR3, the DNA is TGTGCCAGCAGCGTAGGGGCGGGAGGGAACACCGGGGAGCTGTTTTTT. Encoded protein: CASSVGAGGNTGELFF.

This sequence joins TRBV7-9 and TRBJ2-3; 8 bases align to TRBD1. CDR1 is SEHNR and CDR2 is FQNEAQ in the germline V gene (reference sequence). The CDR3 is 15 residues long. Germline trimming cut 6 bases from V and 1 base from J; bases unmatched to any gene: 6. In nucleotides, the CDR3 is TGTGCCAGCAGGACTTCAGGGGGCGGCACAGATACGCAGTATTTT. Encoded protein: CASRTSGGGTDTQYF.